These T cell receptor beta chains were read from a single sample in a study of PD-1 blockade in classical Hodgkin lymphoma. Profiled with immunoSEQ multiplex PCR; TCRdb holds only in-frame clones, not every one. The sample has roughly 97,000 clones, 80% to 85% seen once. Sequences were derived from peripheral blood mononuclear cells (PBMCs), sampled at baseline. These receptors were taken from a human donor with classical Hodgkin lymphoma. Both conserved end residues are part of each CDR3. A D gene is named only where the DNA matches it firmly. For some rows the clone size is stated as once, few or many, or as a class when expanded; others skip it.

j_gene	d_gene	abundance	v_gene	CDR3aa	CDR3nt
TRBJ2-1	TRBD2	-	TRBV2	CASSDHGRNNEQFF	TGTGCCAGCAGTGATCACGGGAGGAACAATGAGCAGTTCTTC
TRBJ2-3	-	-	TRBV28	CASSLLAGPTDTQYF	TGTGCCAGCAGTTTATTAGCCGGACCCACAGATACGCAGTATTTT
TRBJ1-3	-	-	TRBV2	CASSRDTSGNTIYF	TGTGCCAGCAGTAGGGACACCTCTGGAAACACCATATATTTT
TRBJ2-1	TRBD2	-	TRBV5-4	CASSLGGRLAGGHEQFF	TGTGCCAGCAGCTTGGGGGGGAGACTAGCGGGAGGGCATGAGCAGTTCTTC
TRBJ1-2	-	-	TRBV27	CATRGGISGYTF	TGTGCCACCAGAGGGGGAATAAGTGGCTACACCTTC
TRBJ1-1	-	-	TRBV7-6	CASSSYRNTEAFF	TGTGCCAGCAGCTCATACAGGAACACTGAAGCTTTCTTT
TRBJ2-1	-	-	TRBV10-1	CASMTRLVGFNEQFF	TGCGCCAGCATGACCAGACTAGTAGGGTTCAATGAGCAGTTCTTC
TRBJ2-3	TRBD2	few	TRBV27	CASSTLAGGRRDTQYF	TGTGCCAGCAGTACCCTAGCGGGAGGACGAAGAGATACGCAGTATTTT
TRBJ1-4	-	once	TRBV19	CASSIGEKLFF	TGTGCCAGTAGTATCGGGGAAAAACTGTTTTTT
TRBJ2-3	TRBD2	-	TRBV18	CASSPPGLKTDTQYF	TGTGCCAGCTCACCACCGGGACTAAAGACAGATACGCAGTATTTT
TRBJ1-1	-	-	TRBV9	CASSDGDPSSEAFF	TGTGCCAGCAGCGATGGGGACCCGTCGTCTGAAGCTTTCTTT
TRBJ1-3	-	-	TRBV27	CASSTPPGPEGNTIYF	TGTGCCAGCAGTACCCCCCCGGGCCCCGAGGGAAACACCATATATTTT
TRBJ2-2	TRBD2	once	TRBV4-3	CASSQEASGPGGVRGTGELFF	TGCGCCAGCAGCCAAGAGGCTAGCGGGCCCGGAGGAGTTAGAGGCACCGGGGAGCTGTTTTTT
TRBJ2-2	TRBD2	-	TRBV10-3	CAMGLAANTGELFF	TGTGCCATGGGACTAGCCGCGAACACCGGGGAGCTGTTTTTT
TRBJ2-5	-	-	TRBV5-4	CASKSGRSQETQYF	TGTGCCAGCAAATCAGGGAGGAGCCAAGAGACCCAGTACTTC
TRBJ2-7	-	-	TRBV28	CASSFGYEQYF	TGTGCCAGCAGTTTTGGGTACGAGCAGTACTTC
TRBJ2-3	-	-	TRBV10-1	CASRSGYTQYF	TGCGCCAGCAGATCCGGATATACGCAGTATTTT
TRBJ2-3	TRBD1	few	TRBV29-1	CSVEPTGSTDTQYF	TGCAGCGTTGAACCGACAGGGAGCACAGATACGCAGTATTTT
TRBJ2-1	-	once	TRBV9	CASSVGNMGGNEQFF	TGTGCCAGCAGCGTAGGGAACATGGGGGGCAATGAGCAGTTCTTC
TRBJ2-1	TRBD2	-	TRBV27	CASSFHTGTSVNEQFF	TGTGCCAGCAGTTTCCACACCGGGACTAGCGTCAATGAGCAGTTCTTC
TRBJ2-7	-	-	TRBV15	CATSSPGSYEQYF	TGTGCCACCAGCAGCCCGGGATCGTACGAGCAGTACTTC
TRBJ2-3	-	-	TRBV13	CASSLGRGNADTQYF	TGTGCCAGCAGCTTAGGCCGCGGCAACGCAGATACGCAGTATTTT
TRBJ2-7	-	-	TRBV4-3	CASSQDQASYEQYF	TGCGCCAGCAGCCAAGATCAGGCTTCCTACGAGCAGTACTTC
TRBJ2-7	TRBD1	-	TRBV10-3	CATIRDREGLNEQYF	TGTGCCACGATCCGGGACAGGGAAGGGTTAAACGAGCAGTACTTC
TRBJ2-1	TRBD2	-	TRBV27	CASSSPRGPGRDEQFF	TGTGCCAGCAGTTCGCCCCGCGGACCTGGGAGGGATGAGCAGTTCTTC
TRBJ2-3	TRBD2	-	TRBV5-6	CASSLDAGGSDTQYF	TGTGCCAGCAGCTTGGATGCGGGAGGGTCAGATACGCAGTATTTT
TRBJ2-3	-	-	TRBV10-3	CAISESGSSTDTQYF	TGTGCCATCAGTGAGTCGGGCTCTAGCACAGATACGCAGTATTTT
TRBJ2-1	-	-	TRBV5-1	CASSLEGSSYNEQFF	TGCGCCAGCAGCTTGGAGGGAAGCTCCTACAATGAGCAGTTCTTC
TRBJ1-4	-	-	TRBV4-3	CASSQDLSTQIGALKQLFF	TGCGCCAGCAGCCAAGATCTATCAACTCAAATCGGAGCCTTGAAACAACTGTTTTTT
TRBJ1-3	-	-	TRBV28	CASSLAGKPPIYF	TGTGCCAGCAGTTTAGCAGGGAAACCCCCCATATATTTT
TRBJ2-1	TRBD2	-	TRBV14	CASSQVWREEDNEQFF	TGTGCCAGCAGCCAAGTCTGGCGGGAGGAGGACAATGAGCAGTTCTTC
TRBJ2-2	TRBD1	-	TRBV2	CASSEFGTGGDTGELFF	TGTGCCAGCAGTGAATTCGGGACAGGGGGCGACACCGGGGAGCTGTTTTTT
TRBJ2-1	TRBD2	-	TRBV5-1	CASSLGGSSYNEQFF	TGCGCCAGCAGCCTCGGGGGGAGCTCCTACAATGAGCAGTTCTTC
TRBJ1-1	-	-	TRBV10-2	CASRFQGNTEAFF	TGCGCCAGCAGGTTCCAGGGAAACACTGAAGCTTTCTTT
TRBJ1-2	-	many	TRBV19	CASSISVYGYTF	TGTGCCAGTAGTATATCAGTCTATGGCTACACCTTC
TRBJ2-1	-	-	TRBV6-6	CASSSGGDEQFF	TGTGCCAGCAGTTCCGGAGGGGATGAGCAGTTCTTC
TRBJ2-1	TRBD1	-	TRBV19	CASSVQQGIEQFF	TGTGCCAGTAGTGTTCAACAGGGGATTGAGCAGTTCTTC
TRBJ2-1	-	-	TRBV9	CASSVGSRVNEQFF	TGTGCCAGCAGCGTAGGTAGCAGGGTGAATGAGCAGTTCTTC
TRBJ2-5	-	-	TRBV28	CASSLRGWTQYF	TGTGCCAGCAGTTTAAGAGGGTGGACCCAGTACTTC
TRBJ2-1	-	-	TRBV9	CASSARPQENEQFF	TGTGCCAGCAGCGCCCGGCCACAGGAGAATGAGCAGTTCTTC
TRBJ2-7	TRBD2	-	TRBV27	CASTWATSGTPGVYEQYF	TGTGCCAGCACCTGGGCGACTAGCGGAACCCCGGGGGTCTACGAGCAGTACTTC
TRBJ2-7	TRBD2	-	TRBV19	CASSIAPGGSYEQYF	TGTGCCAGTAGTATAGCCCCGGGAGGCTCCTACGAGCAGTACTTC
TRBJ1-1	-	-	TRBV6-5	CASSYEDTQAFF	TGTGCCAGCAGTTACGAGGACACCCAAGCTTTCTTT
TRBJ2-1	-	-	TRBV4-2	CASSQGGLAEAGRQFF	TGTGCCAGCAGCCAAGGTGGGCTCGCGGAGGCGGGGAGGCAGTTCTTC
TRBJ1-2	-	-	TRBV21-1	CARDLEAGYGYTF	TGTGCCAGGGACTTGGAGGCGGGCTATGGCTACACCTTC
TRBJ2-1	TRBD1	-	TRBV7-8	CASSSTGGIRNEQFF	TGTGCCAGCAGCTCTACAGGGGGGATTAGGAATGAGCAGTTCTTC
TRBJ2-3	TRBD2	-	TRBV5-1	CASSLGLAGGMFQADTQYF	TGCGCCAGCAGCTTGGGCCTAGCGGGAGGAATGTTTCAGGCAGATACGCAGTATTTT